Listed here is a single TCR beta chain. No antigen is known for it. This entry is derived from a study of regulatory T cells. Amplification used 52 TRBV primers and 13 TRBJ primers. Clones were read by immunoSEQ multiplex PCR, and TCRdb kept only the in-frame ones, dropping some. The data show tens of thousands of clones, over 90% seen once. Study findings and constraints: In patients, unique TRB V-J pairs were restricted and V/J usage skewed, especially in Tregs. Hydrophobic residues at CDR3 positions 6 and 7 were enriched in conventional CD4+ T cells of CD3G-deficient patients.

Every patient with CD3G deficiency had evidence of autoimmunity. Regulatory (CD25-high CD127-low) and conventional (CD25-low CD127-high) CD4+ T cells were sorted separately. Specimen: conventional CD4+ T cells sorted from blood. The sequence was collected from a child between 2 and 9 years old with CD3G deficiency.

The CDR3 region has the DNA TGCAGTGCTGGGACTGTTAATGAGCAGTTCTTC. Residues: CSAGTVNEQFF. The V gene is TRBV20-1, the J gene TRBJ2-1; tentative D call: TRBD2 (6 bases). This CDR3 region has 11 residues. Between the trimmed V and J ends, which lost 5 bases and 7 bases, there was a span of 9 bases. The germline CDR1 and CDR2 sequences are DFQATT and SNEGSKA (reference sequence).